The clone carrying this T cell receptor beta chain was seen at least ten times. Germline V lookup: CDR1 KGHDR, CDR2 SFDVKD. This CDR3 has 17 amino acids. Trimming removed 4 bases at V and 5 bases at J, with 19 bases between. Arm-PCR of CDR3 regions and iRepertoire HTBI primers were the basis on which TCR beta libraries were built. TCRdb re-called the multiplex PCR reads through MiXCR, storing one row per CDR3 protein. The repertoire holds fewer than 400,000 distinct CDR3 sequences, with roughly a fifth as singletons. These data belong to a study of regulatory T cells in long-lasting Graves disease. Study overall: Over 5 years of antithyroid drugs plus positive TSH receptor antibodies defined persistent Graves' disease.

Regarding time point: persistent/refractory GD, antithyroid drugs over 5 years with positive TRAb. PBMC RNA served as the TCR library source. Clinicians diagnosed Graves' disease using American Thyroid Association guidelines. The J gene is TRBJ2-2, the V gene TRBV24-1; D could derive from TRBD1 or TRBD2 (6 bases each). This clonotype originated in a female donor with Graves disease. Specimen: peripheral blood mononuclear cells (PBMCs), collected when the disease was refractory, from a patient treated with antithyroid drugs. The CDR3 coding sequence is TGTGCCACCAGTGACCCCCTTGGGGGCCGGGGGACCGGGGAGCTGTTTTTT. Its protein is CATSDPLGGRGTGELFF.